The 10 T cell receptor beta chains in this list originate from one sample, sequenced in a study of shared clonotypes between healthy human individuals (dated by TCRdb to about 2020). The library was built by means of the immunoSEQ multiplex PCR assay. The immuneACCESS repertoire file appears here via TCRdb, limited to in-frame rearrangements. These files lack a portion of the clones; in checked studies, under half of the deficit traces to unresolved V genes, and the cause of the others is not known. Across this sample there are about 680,000 clones, with 55% to 85% seen only once. Around 1.8% of the sample rests with the top ten. The sample was memory CD4+ T cells sorted from blood. Interpreted using the paper, the cell subset or site label stands for: CD45RA-negative fraction. All receptors derive from a young woman in good health.

This chain joins TRBV15 and TRBJ1-2; D remains unclear. Germline V gene sequence: CDR1 LNHNV, CDR2 YYDKDF (reference sequence). V lost 7 bases, J lost 2 bases, and 11 bases lay in between. CDR3 length equals 13 residues. In nucleotides, the CDR3 is TGTGCCACCACCCCCAGCTCCAACTATGGCTACACCTTC. It yields the protein CATTPSSNYGYTF.

The chain links TRBV28 to TRBJ2-7; 9 nucleotides line up with TRBD2. The V gene end was trimmed by 4 bases and the J gene end by 3 bases; junction bases not matched to a gene: 10. From germline, CDR1 is MDHEN and CDR2 SYDVKM. The CDR3 is 16 amino acids. The DNA of the CDR3 is TGTGCCAGCAGTTCACGTCGTGGCGGGAGGGTCTACGAGCAGTACTTC. Amino acids: CASSSRRGGRVYEQYF.

The chain has TRBV7-2 and TRBJ2-2; the D gene could be TRBD1 or TRBD2 (6 bases each). V lost 1 base, J lost 7 bases, and 16 bases lay in between. This CDR3 region has 16 residues. Per the germline V gene, CDR1 is SGHTA and CDR2 is FQGNSA. CDR3 coding DNA: TGTGCCAGCAGCTTAGGGTATACAGGGAGGTTCGGGGAGCTGTTTTTT. This gives the protein CASSLGYTGRFGELFF.

This clone occurred a few times. In nucleotides, the CDR3 is TGTGCCAGCAGGCGGGACAGCAACAATCAGCCCCAGCATTTT. It yields the protein CASRRDSNNQPQHF. The J gene is TRBJ1-5, the V gene TRBV7-9, with TRBD1 identical over 7 bases. CDR1 and CDR2 (germline): SEHNR, FQNEAQ (reference sequence). V lost 6 bases, J lost 3 bases, and 5 bases stayed unmatched. The CDR3 loop spans 14 amino acids.

The V and J genes are TRBV11-2 and TRBJ2-7; tentatively, D is TRBD1 (5 bases). The germline V gene encodes CDR1 SGHAT and CDR2 FQNNGV. Trimming took 1 base from V and 0 from J, leaving 10 bases between them. The CDR3 has 15 amino acids. CDR3 bases: TGTGCCAGCAGCTTAGCAGGGCCCGGCTCCTACGAGCAGTACTTC. This sequence encodes CASSLAGPGSYEQYF.

This clone was counted only a few times. The V and J genes are TRBV5-1 and TRBJ2-1, with 9 bases that match TRBD2. The CDR3 spans 16 residues. Germline CDR1 reads SGHRS; CDR2 reads YFSETQ. V was pared by 4 bases and J by 7 bases, with 12 bases of the junction left unmatched. The CDR3 is CASSPGDAGGLNEQFF. In DNA, the CDR3 is TGCGCCAGCAGCCCGGGCGATGCGGGAGGGCTGAATGAGCAGTTCTTC.

This clone was found a few times. The V gene is TRBV29-1, the J gene TRBJ2-1; D not certain. Trimming left V 6 bases short and J 7 bases short, with 13 bases between. Germline lookup yields CDR1 SQVTM and CDR2 ANQGSEA. This CDR3 spans 12 amino acids. CDR3 residues: CSVLPQWNEQFF. The CDR3, as DNA: TGCAGCGTCCTCCCACAGTGGAATGAGCAGTTCTTC.

This clone was counted between two and nine times. This chain uses TRBV27 with TRBJ2-5; D is undetermined. There are 15 residues in the CDR3. Per the germline V gene, CDR1 is MNHEY and CDR2 is SMNVEV (reference sequence). V was shortened by 4 bases and J by 1 base, with 13 bases between the two germline ends. The CDR3 DNA reads as TGTGCCAGCAGTTCAAACAGCCCTAGCCAAGAGACCCAGTACTTC. It encodes CASSSNSPSQETQYF.

This clone was observed a few times. This chain links TRBV19 with TRBJ1-2; D is ambiguous. Trimming cost V 5 bases and J 6 bases, with 7 bases left between them. The V gene's germline CDR1 is LNHDA and CDR2 SQIVND (reference sequence). The CDR3 length is 11 residues. Here the CDR3 reads CASSVRDGYTF. The CDR3 coding sequence is TGTGCCAGTAGTGTAAGGGATGGCTACACCTTC.

This clone was seen ten or more times. This chain links TRBV7-2 with TRBJ2-2, with D possibly TRBD2 on 6 matching bases. With 3 bases removed from V and 4 bases from J, the gap between germline ends came to 9 bases. The CDR3 consists of 14 residues. Germline V gene sequence: CDR1 SGHTA, CDR2 FQGNSA. The chain's CDR3 is CASSFGTFTGELFF. In DNA, the CDR3 is TGTGCCAGCAGCTTCGGGACTTTCACCGGGGAGCTGTTTTTT.